One and the same sample provided the 10 T cell receptor beta chains below, sequenced in a study of siplizumab effects on memory and regulatory T cells. Only in-frame clones appear in the TCRdb table, and some are missing; sequencing was by immunoSEQ multiplex PCR. The sample yields about 120,000 clones, approximately 94% seen once. Specimen: non-Treg CD4+ T cells sorted from blood. The receptor source for this set is a human donor in good health.

The chain combines TRBV27 with TRBJ1-4; no reliable D call. The CDR3 length is 13 residues. Germline V CDR1 and CDR2: MNHEY, SMNVEV (reference sequence). V gave up 4 bases and J gave up 7 bases, with 10 bases separating them. The CDR3 DNA reads as TGTGCCAGCAGTTACCGGACCTTTGAAAAACTGTTTTTT. Translation gives CASSYRTFEKLFF.

This clone was observed a few times. The V call is TRBV6-5, the J call TRBJ1-1; TRBD1 matches 9 bases. This CDR3 comprises 14 residues. Germline lookup yields CDR1 MNHEY and CDR2 SVGAGI. V trimming: 2 bases; J trimming: 4 bases; junction bases outside the gene matches: 2. CDR3 coding DNA: TGTGCCAGCAGTTACACAGGGGGCGGCACTGAAGCTTTCTTT. This sequence encodes CASSYTGGGTEAFF.

Worth noting for this clone: Other DNA sequences in this sample translate to the same CDR3. This chain joins TRBV18 and TRBJ2-6; D ambiguous. The CDR3 covers 14 residues. Germline V lookup: CDR1 KGHSH, CDR2 LQKENI. V was clipped by 2 bases and J by 4 bases, with 6 bases between them. CDR3 protein: CASSPGSGANVLTF. DNA for the CDR3: TGTGCCAGCTCACCAGGGTCGGGGGCCAACGTCCTGACTTTC.

The chain is built from TRBV19 and TRBJ1-5, with D possibly TRBD1 on 5 matching bases. V lost 3 bases, J lost 0 bases, and 21 bases lay in between. The CDR3 has 19 residues. The germline V gene has CDR1 LNHDA and CDR2 SQIVND (reference sequence). The CDR3 DNA reads as TGTGCCAGTAGTATTGGGGCTAGGTGGACACTTTATAGCAATCAGCCCCAGCATTTT. Translation gives CASSIGARWTLYSNQPQHF.

This chain links TRBV5-4 with TRBJ1-2; tentative D call: TRBD1 (6 bases). This CDR3 has 14 amino acids. The V gene's germline CDR1 is SGHNT and CDR2 YYREEE (reference sequence). V was trimmed by 6 bases and J by 5 bases, leaving 17 bases between them. The CDR3 spells CASIRAGTPYGYTF. In DNA, the CDR3 is TGTGCCAGCATCAGGGCCGGGACACCTTATGGCTACACCTTC. The entire variable domain, with the rest obtained from reference TRBV5-4 and TRBJ1-2, is as follows: ETGVTQSPTHLIKTRGQQVTLRCSSQSGHNTVSWYQQALGQGPQFIFQYYREEENGRGNFPPRFSGLQFPNYSSELNVNALELDDSALYLCASIRAGTPYGYTFGSGTRLTVV.

The J gene is TRBJ1-1, the V gene TRBV6-1; no clear D gene. The germline V gene has CDR1 MNHNS and CDR2 SASEGT. There are 14 residues in the CDR3. Trimming left V 1 base short and J 0 bases short, with 6 bases between. The CDR3 bases are TGTGCCAGCAGTGAAGGGTCGGTGAACACTGAAGCTTTCTTT. This encodes CASSEGSVNTEAFF.

The chain has TRBV15 and TRBJ2-2, with 7 bases that match TRBD2. The CDR3 covers 17 residues. The J segment lost 7 bases and the V segment lost 0 bases, leaving 11 bases of the junction unmatched. Germline V gene data show CDR1 as LNHNV and CDR2 as YYDKDF (reference sequence). This CDR3 reads CATSREYGGGPIGELFF. The CDR3 DNA is TGTGCCACCAGCAGAGAATACGGGGGAGGGCCAATCGGGGAGCTGTTTTTT.

The rearrangement links TRBV19 to TRBJ2-2; 8 bases line up with TRBD1. CDR1 is LNHDA, CDR2 SQIVND, per germline (reference sequence). This CDR3 has 15 amino acids. V trimming: 4 bases; J trimming: 3 bases; junction bases outside the gene matches: 4. As DNA, the CDR3 is TGTGCCAGTAGTACCAACAGGGGGGACACCGGGGAGCTGTTTTTT. It translates to CASSTNRGDTGELFF.

This rearrangement joins TRBV9 to TRBJ2-5; D call uncertain. The V end was cut by 2 bases, the J end by 5 bases, with 19 bases between. Germline V gives CDR1 SGDLS, CDR2 YYNGEE. The CDR3 spans 16 residues. CDR3 amino acids: CASSVHLKAISETQYF. The CDR3 coding sequence is TGTGCCAGCAGCGTTCATCTAAAGGCCATTTCGGAGACCCAGTACTTC.

The chain carries TRBV7-7 and TRBJ2-5; D gene unclear. Germline assignment: CDR1 SSHAT and CDR2 FNYEAQ (reference sequence). The V end was cut by 5 bases, the J end by 6 bases, with 19 bases between. This CDR3 has 15 residues. CDR3 loop: CASSGPGLSAQTQYF. The CDR3 bases are TGTGCCAGCAGCGGCCCCGGGCTAAGTGCCCAGACCCAGTACTTC. Full variable domain (rest looked up from reference TRBV7-7 and TRBJ2-5): GAGVSQSPRYKVTKRGQDVTLRCDPISSHATLYWYQQALGQGPEFLTYFNYEAQPDKSGLPSDRFSAERPEGSISTLTIQRTEQRDSAMYRCASSGPGLSAQTQYFGPGTRLLVL.